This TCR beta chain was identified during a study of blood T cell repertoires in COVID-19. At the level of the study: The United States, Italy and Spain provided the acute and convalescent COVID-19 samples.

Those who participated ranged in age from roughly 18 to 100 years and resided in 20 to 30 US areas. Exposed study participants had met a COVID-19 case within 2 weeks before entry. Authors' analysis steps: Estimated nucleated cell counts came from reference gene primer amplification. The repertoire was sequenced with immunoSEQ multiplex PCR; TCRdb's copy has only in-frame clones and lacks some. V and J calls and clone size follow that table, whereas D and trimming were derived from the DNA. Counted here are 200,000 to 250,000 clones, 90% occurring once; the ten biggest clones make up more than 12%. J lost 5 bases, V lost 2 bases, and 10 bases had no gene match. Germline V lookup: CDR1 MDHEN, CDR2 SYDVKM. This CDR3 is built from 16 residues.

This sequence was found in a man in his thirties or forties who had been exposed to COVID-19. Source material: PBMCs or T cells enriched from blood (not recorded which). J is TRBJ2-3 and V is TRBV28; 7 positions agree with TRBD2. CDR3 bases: TGTGCCAGCAGTTTAATCTTGGGCGGGGGAGTAGATACGCAGTATTTT. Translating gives CASSLILGGGVDTQYF. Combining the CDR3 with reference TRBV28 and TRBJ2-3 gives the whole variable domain DVKVTQSSRYLVKRTGEKVFLECVQDMDHENMFWYRQDPGLGLRLIYFSYDVKMKEKGDIPEGYSVSREKKERFSLILESASTNQTSMYLCASSLILGGGVDTQYFGPGTRLTVL.